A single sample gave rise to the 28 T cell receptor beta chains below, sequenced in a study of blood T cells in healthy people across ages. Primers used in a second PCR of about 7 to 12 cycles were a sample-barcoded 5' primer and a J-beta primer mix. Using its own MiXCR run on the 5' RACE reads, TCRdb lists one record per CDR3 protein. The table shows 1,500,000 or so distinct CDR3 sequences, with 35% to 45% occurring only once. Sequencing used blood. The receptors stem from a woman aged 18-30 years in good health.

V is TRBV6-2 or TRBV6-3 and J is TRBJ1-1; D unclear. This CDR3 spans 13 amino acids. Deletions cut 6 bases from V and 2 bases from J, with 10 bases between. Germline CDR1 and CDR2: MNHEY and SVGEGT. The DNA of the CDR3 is TGTGCCAGCAGGACCGGGTCAAACACTGAAGCTTTCTTT. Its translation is CASRTGSNTEAFF.

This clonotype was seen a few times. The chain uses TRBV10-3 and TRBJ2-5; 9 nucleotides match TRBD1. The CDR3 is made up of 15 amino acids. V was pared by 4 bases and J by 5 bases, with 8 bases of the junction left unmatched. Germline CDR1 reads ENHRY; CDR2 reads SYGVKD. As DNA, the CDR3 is TGTGCCATCAGTGCCGGGACAGGGTCCAGCGAGACCCAGTACTTC. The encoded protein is CAISAGTGSSETQYF.

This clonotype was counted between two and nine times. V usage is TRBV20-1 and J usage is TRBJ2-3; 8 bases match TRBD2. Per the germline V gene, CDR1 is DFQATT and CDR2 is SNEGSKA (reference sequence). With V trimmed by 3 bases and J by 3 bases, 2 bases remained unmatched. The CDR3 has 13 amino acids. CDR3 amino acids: CSASSSGTDTQYF. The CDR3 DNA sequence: TGCAGTGCTAGTTCTAGCGGGACAGATACGCAGTATTTT.

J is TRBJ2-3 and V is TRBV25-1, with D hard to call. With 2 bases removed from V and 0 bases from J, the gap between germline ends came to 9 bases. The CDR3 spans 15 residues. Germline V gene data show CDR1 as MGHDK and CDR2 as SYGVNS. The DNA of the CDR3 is TGTGCCAGCAGTGAAGATCAAAGAAGCACAGATACGCAGTATTTT. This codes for CASSEDQRSTDTQYF.

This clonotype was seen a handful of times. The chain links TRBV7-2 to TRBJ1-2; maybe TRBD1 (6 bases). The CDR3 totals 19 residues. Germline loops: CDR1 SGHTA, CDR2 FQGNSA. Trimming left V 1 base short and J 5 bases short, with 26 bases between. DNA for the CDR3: TGTGCCAGCAGCTTAGTGATGGGCCAGGACAGAGGGAGGATATATGGCTACACCTTC. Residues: CASSLVMGQDRGRIYGYTF.

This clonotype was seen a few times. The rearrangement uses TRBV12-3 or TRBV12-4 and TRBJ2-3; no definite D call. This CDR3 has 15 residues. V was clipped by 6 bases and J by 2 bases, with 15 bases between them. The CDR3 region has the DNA TGTGCCAGCAGACAGACCGGTGGGTACACAGATACGCAGTATTTT. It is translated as CASRQTGGYTDTQYF.

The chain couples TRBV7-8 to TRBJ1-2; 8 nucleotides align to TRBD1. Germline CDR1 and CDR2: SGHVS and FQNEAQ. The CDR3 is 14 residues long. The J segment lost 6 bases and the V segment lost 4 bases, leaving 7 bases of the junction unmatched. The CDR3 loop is CASSSPSDRDGYTF. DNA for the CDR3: TGTGCCAGCAGCTCCCCGTCGGACAGGGATGGCTACACCTTC.

The CDR3 here is CASSPSMLKPQETQYF. CDR3 sequence (DNA): TGTGCCAGCAGCCCCTCAATGCTGAAGCCCCAAGAGACCCAGTACTTC. This sequence joins TRBV7-2 and TRBJ2-5; no clear D gene. CDR1 is SGHTA, CDR2 FQGNSA, per germline. V lost 5 bases and J lost 1, with 17 bases in between. CDR3 size: 16 residues.

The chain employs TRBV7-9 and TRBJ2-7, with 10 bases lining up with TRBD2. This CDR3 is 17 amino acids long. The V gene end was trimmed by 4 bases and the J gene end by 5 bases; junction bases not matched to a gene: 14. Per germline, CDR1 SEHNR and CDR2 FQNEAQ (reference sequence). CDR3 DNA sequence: TGTGCCAGCAGCTCAATGTCGGTACTAGCGGGAATCCACGAGCAGTACTTC. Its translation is CASSSMSVLAGIHEQYF.

DNA of the CDR3: TGTGCCAGCAGTACCGGACAGGGGGGTCTAACAGATGAGCAGTTCTTC. It codes for CASSTGQGGLTDEQFF. The rearrangement links TRBV6-6 to TRBJ2-1; 10 nucleotides align to TRBD1. Germline trimming cut 5 bases from V and 8 bases from J; bases unmatched to any gene: 12. Germline CDR1 and CDR2: MNHNY and SVGAGI (reference sequence). The CDR3 covers 16 residues.

CDR3 loop: CASSGLWTEAFF. The DNA of the CDR3 is TGTGCCAGCAGCGGGCTATGGACTGAAGCTTTCTTT. The J gene is TRBJ1-1, the V gene TRBV7-9, with no clear D. Germline CDR1 reads SEHNR; CDR2 reads FQNEAQ (reference sequence). Trimming left V 5 bases short and J 5 bases short, with 9 bases between. The CDR3 is 12 amino acids.

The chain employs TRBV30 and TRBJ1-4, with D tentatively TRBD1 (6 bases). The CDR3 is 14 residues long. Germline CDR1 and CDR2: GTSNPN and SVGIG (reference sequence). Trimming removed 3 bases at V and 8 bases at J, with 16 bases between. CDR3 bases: TGTGCCTGGAGGGAACAGGGCCCACGAGAAAAACTGTTTTTT. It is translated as CAWREQGPREKLFF.

The DNA of the CDR3 is TGTGCCAGCAGTTTTCCCAGGCAGAGGGATGGCTACACCTTC. It codes for CASSFPRQRDGYTF. V and J are TRBV12-3 or TRBV12-4 and TRBJ1-2; D is ambiguous. Trimming left V 3 bases short and J 6 bases short, with 14 bases between. This CDR3 is 14 amino acids long.

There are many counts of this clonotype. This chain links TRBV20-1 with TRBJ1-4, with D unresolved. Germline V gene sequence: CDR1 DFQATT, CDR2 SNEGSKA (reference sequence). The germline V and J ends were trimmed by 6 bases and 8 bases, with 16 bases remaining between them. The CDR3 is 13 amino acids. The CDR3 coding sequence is TGCAGTGCCGCCTGGCTTCTGGGGGAAAAACTGTTTTTT. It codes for CSAAWLLGEKLFF.

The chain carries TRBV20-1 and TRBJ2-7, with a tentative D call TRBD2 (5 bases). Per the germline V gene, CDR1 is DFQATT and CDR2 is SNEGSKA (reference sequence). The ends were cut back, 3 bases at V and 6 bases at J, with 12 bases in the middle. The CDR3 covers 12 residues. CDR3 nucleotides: TGCAGTGCTAGCTGGGAGATTGGCGAGCAGTACTTC. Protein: CSASWEIGEQYF.

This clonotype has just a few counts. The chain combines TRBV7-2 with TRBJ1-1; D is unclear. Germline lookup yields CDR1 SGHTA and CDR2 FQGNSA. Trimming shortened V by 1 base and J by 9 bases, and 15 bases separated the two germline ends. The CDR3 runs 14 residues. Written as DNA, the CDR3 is TGTGCCAGCAGCTTAGAAAACTGGGGTACACAAGCTTTCTTT. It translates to CASSLENWGTQAFF.

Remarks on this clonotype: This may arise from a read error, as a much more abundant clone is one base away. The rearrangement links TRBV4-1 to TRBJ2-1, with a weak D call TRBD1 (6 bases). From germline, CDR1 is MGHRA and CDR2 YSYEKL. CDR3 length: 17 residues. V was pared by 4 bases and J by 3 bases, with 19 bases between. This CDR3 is CASSLPGTNRHYNEQFF. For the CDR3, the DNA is TGCGCCAGCAGCCTCCCCGGGACAAACCGGCACTACAATGAGCAGTTCTTC.

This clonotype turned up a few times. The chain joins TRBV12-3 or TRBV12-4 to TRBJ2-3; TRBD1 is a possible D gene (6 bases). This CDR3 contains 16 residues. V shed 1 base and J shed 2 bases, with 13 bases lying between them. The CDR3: CASSLGGRGFTDTQYF. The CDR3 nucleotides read TGTGCCAGCAGTTTAGGGGGGCGCGGTTTCACAGATACGCAGTATTTT.

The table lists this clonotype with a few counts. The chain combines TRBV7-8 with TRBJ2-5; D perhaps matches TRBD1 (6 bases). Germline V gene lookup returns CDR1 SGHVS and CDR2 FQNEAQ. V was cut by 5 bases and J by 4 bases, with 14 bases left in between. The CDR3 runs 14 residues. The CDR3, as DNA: TGTGCCAGCAGCCTTGTGGGGGCAATAGAGACCCAGTACTTC. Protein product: CASSLVGAIETQYF.

CDR3 loop: CASRNRVYGNQPQHF. The CDR3, as DNA: TGTGCCAGCAGGAACAGGGTCTATGGCAATCAGCCCCAGCATTTT. The V call is TRBV28, the J call TRBJ1-5; tentative D call: TRBD1 (6 bases). CDR1 is MDHEN and CDR2 is SYDVKM in the germline V gene. The CDR3 consists of 15 residues. Trimming shortened V by 6 bases and J by 2 bases, and 14 bases separated the two germline ends. Variable domain in full (rest from reference TRBV28 and TRBJ1-5): DVKVTQSSRYLVKRTGEKVFLECVQDMDHENMFWYRQDPGLGLRLIYFSYDVKMKEKGDIPEGYSVSREKKERFSLILESASTNQTSMYLCASRNRVYGNQPQHFGDGTRLSIL.

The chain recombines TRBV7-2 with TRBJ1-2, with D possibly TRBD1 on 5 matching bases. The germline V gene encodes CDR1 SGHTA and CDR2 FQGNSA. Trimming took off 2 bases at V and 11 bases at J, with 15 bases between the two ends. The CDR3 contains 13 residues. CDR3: CASSLQSQGLYTF. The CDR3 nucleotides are TGTGCCAGCAGCTTACAAAGCCAGGGTCTTTACACCTTC.

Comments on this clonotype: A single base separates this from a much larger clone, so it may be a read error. CDR3 protein: CSARGQQAFSHNEQFF. CDR3 DNA sequence: TGCAGTGCTAGAGGGCAGCAAGCCTTCTCCCACAATGAGCAGTTCTTC. This chain joins TRBV20-1 and TRBJ2-1; D not resolved. CDR1 DFQATT and CDR2 SNEGSKA come from the germline V gene (reference sequence). The CDR3 contains 16 residues.

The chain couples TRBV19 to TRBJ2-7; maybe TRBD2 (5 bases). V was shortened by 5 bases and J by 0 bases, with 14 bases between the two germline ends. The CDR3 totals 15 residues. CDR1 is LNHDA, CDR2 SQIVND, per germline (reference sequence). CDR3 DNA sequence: TGTGCCAGTAGTTCCAAGGGAGACACCTCCTACGAGCAGTACTTC. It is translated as CASSSKGDTSYEQYF.

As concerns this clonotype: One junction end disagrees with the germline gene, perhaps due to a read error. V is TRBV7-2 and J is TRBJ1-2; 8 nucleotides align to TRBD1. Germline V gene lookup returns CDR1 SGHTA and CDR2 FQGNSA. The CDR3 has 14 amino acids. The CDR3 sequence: CASGLGQGSYGYTF. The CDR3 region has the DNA TGTGCCAGCGGCTTAGGACAGGGCAGCTATGGCTACACCTTC.

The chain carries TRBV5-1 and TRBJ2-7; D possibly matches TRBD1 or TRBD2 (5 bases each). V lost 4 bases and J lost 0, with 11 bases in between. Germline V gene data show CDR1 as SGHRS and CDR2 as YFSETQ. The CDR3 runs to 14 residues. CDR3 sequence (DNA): TGCGCCAGCAGCCAAAGGGACCCCTCCTACGAGCAGTACTTC. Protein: CASSQRDPSYEQYF.

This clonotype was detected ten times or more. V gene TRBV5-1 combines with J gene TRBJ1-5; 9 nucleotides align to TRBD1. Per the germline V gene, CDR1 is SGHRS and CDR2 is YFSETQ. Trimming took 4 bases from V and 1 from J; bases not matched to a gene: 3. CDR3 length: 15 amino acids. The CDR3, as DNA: TGCGCCAGCAGCCCTGGGACAGGGAGCAATCAGCCCCAGCATTTT. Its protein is CASSPGTGSNQPQHF.

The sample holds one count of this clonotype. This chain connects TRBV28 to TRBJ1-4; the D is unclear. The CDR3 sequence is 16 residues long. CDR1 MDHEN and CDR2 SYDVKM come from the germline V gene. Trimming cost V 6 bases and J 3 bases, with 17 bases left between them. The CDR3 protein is CASSSMRDLANEKLFF. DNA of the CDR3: TGTGCCAGCAGCTCAATGCGGGATCTGGCTAATGAAAAACTGTTTTTT.

The CDR3 nucleotides read TGTGCCAGCAGCCACGCCACAGGGGAGGGTCAGCCCCAGCATTTT. The encoded protein is CASSHATGEGQPQHF. The J gene is TRBJ1-5, the V gene TRBV7-8, with TRBD1 matching over 7 bases. The CDR3 is 15 residues long. V was clipped by 5 bases and J by 6 bases; unmatched bases: 10. Germline loops: CDR1 SGHVS, CDR2 FQNEAQ.